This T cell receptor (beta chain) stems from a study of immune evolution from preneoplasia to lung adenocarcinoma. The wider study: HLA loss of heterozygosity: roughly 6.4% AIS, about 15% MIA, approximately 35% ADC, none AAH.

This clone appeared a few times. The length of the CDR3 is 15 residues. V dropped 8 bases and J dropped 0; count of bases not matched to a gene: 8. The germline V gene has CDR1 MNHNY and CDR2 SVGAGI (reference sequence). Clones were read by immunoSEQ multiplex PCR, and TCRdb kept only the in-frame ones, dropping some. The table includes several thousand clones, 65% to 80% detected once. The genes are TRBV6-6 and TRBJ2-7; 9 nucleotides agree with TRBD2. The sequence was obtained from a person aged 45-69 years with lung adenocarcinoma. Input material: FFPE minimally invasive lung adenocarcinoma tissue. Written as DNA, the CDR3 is TGTGCCAGCCTCCTAGCGGGAATGTACTCCTACGAGCAGTACTTC. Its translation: CASLLAGMYSYEQYF.